This T cell receptor (beta chain) is from a study of CD8+ T cells in alopecia areata (dated by TCRdb to 2016 to 2019). At the level of the whole study: The treated patients, all with moderate-to-severe alopecia areata, were enrolled in an open-label pilot trial of oral tofacitinib given at 5 to 10 mg twice daily. Tofacitinib was given for 6 to 18 months, followed by 6 months of follow-up off drug to assess delayed response and recurrence. Disease severity in treated patients was measured with the SALT score, which quantifies the percentage of affected scalp surface area. In both human patients and the C3H/HeJ mouse model, the study applied high-throughput TCRbeta sequencing to look at T cell clonal expansion in alopecia areata. Scalp tissue and sorted CD4+ and CD8+ peripheral blood T cells from patchy and totalis/universalis alopecia areata patients and from healthy controls were covered by human TCRbeta sequencing. Biopsies were taken from tofacitinib-treated patients at baseline and again at 4 and 24 weeks into treatment, and several of those patients also had a later scalp biopsy. Scalp clonality was compared across normal scalp (n=4), patchy alopecia areata scalp (n=8), and alopecia totalis/universalis scalp (n=8). The RNA source kit depended on sample type: the PAXgene miRNA kit for fixed scalp, the miRNeasy kit for PBMCs, and the RNeasy kit for mouse skin. Amplification of TCRbeta CDR3 regions was done by immunoSEQ multiplex PCR using 35 Vbeta forward primers and 13 Jbeta reverse primers. Overall results and qualifications from the work: During tofacitinib treatment, many expanded lesional clones stuck around in both scalp and blood, and this persistence may partly explain why relapse happens after treatment is stopped. Because the treated cohort was small and had just a single nonresponder, larger studies are needed to establish links between baseline CD8+ expansion and response. Lesional scalp, especially in alopecia totalis/universalis, showed higher clonality and more expanded CD8+ clones than normal scalp, suggesting antigenic drive. Unlike mouse skin, where gammadelta T cells dominate, normal human skin contains resident alphabeta T cells that get sequenced too, which complicates analysis of the scalp TCR repertoire. Tofacitinib significantly decreased scalp clonality and the number of expanded CD8+ clones among the top 100 scalp clones. Shared TCR sequences between patients were less evident than in mice, which may be partly attributable to HLA diversity in the patient population.

Library creation used the immunoSEQ multiplex PCR assay. RNA was extracted from all samples and reverse transcribed into cDNA as template for TCR sequencing. SuperScript III was used for first-strand cDNA synthesis, primed with a 2:1 mix of oligo-dT and random hexamers. A synthetic immune receptor repertoire was used to assess amplification bias, and residual bias was removed computationally. In the source study's methods: After raw reads were preprocessed to remove errors, the CDR3 was defined following IMGT conventions as running from the conserved cysteine to phenylalanine. Clonality was calculated as 1 minus Shannon entropy normalized by log2 of the number of productive unique TCRs. CD4 or CD8 identity of scalp clones was inferred by cross-referencing scalp TCRbeta sequences with sorted blood CD4 and CD8 repertoires. As stored in TCRdb, this immuneACCESS dataset retains in-frame rearrangements with V and J assigned. A fraction of the clones does not appear; measured against another copy, unresolved V genes explain less than half of the discrepancy, and the remainder lacks a known reason. The V and J calls and clone size were taken over from that table, and D and trimming were inferred from the DNA. The sample data list roughly 220,000 clones, and approximately 72% of these were observed just once. The ten largest make up 0.95% to 1.5% of the sample.

Concerning this clone itself: Its antigen is still unknown. Per-base quality was not reported, and no clone a single base away is much larger than it.

From a lookup of the germline V gene, CDR1 and CDR2 are SQVTM and ANQGSEA. The CDR3, cysteine through phenylalanine, is 13 amino acids long. The read is trimmed to its CDR3 DNA, 39 bases read in frame from base 1. Trimmed from V: 7 bases; trimmed from J: 0 bases; junction bases lacking a gene match: 4. In the paper's terms, the treatment or condition label means: oral pan-JAK inhibitor, 5-10 mg twice daily. From alopecia areata patients, peripheral blood was collected along with lesional scalp punch biopsies. PBMCs were separated by density centrifugation and stained for CD3, CD4 and CD8, after which CD4+ and CD8+ T cells were sorted on a FACSAria.

The receptor chain draws on TRBV29-1 and TRBJ2-3; 7 bases in the middle match TRBD2. Material: CD4+ T cells sorted from blood, obtained at week 44, from a patient treated with tofacitinib. The clonotype was recovered from a human donor with alopecia areata. In nucleotide form, the sequence is TGCAGCGCTCTACTAGCGAGCACAGATACGCAGTATTTT. Its coded protein is CSALLASTDTQYF.